This T cell receptor beta chain appears in the sequencing data of a study of T cell changes during pregnancy in multiple sclerosis. The protocol was immunoSEQ multiplex PCR, while the TCRdb copy is restricted to in-frame clones and leaves out a portion. The table includes approximately 41,000 clones, less than 95% detected once. This clonotype was obtained from a female donor with multiple sclerosis, enrolled in a pregnancy study. The starting material was CD4+ T cells from peripheral blood mononuclear cells, obtained in the second trimester of pregnancy.

As DNA, the CDR3 is TGTGCCAGCAGTTTTACTAGCCCCGGAACGCCCGAAAAACTGTTTTTT. It is translated as CASSFTSPGTPEKLFF. The chain carries TRBV28 and TRBJ1-4; D remains unclear. Looked up from germline, CDR1 is MDHEN and CDR2 is SYDVKM. The V and J ends lost 3 bases and 8 bases respectively, with 19 bases between them. The CDR3 totals 16 residues.